The 8 T cell receptor beta chains below were found in one sample sequenced in a study of human T cells and chemical hapten exposure. TCRdb reanalysed the RACE reads using MiXCR and keeps one entry per CDR3 protein. The table lists fewer than 85,000 distinct CDR3 sequences, about 9.2% of them singletons, with about 1.8% in the top ten. Time point specified: healthy volunteer bleed at 6 weeks. It was unfractionated whole blood from which total RNA was extracted. Sequences were obtained from whole blood. The receptors shown here come from a female donor in good health. Some clones in this sample may be carry-over from other donors' samples.

This clonotype was seen repeatedly, ten times or more. V is TRBV6-5 and J is TRBJ2-6, with D uncertain. Germline values: CDR1 MNHEY, CDR2 SVGAGI. Between the trimmed V and J ends, which lost 4 bases and 1 base, there was a span of 14 bases. The length of the CDR3 is 17 residues. CDR3 coding DNA: TGTGCCAGCAGTTCGACGGAAGGGAAGTCTGGGGCCAACGTCCTGACTTTC. This gives the protein CASSSTEGKSGANVLTF.

Ten or more counts support this clonotype. V and J are TRBV12-3 or TRBV12-4 and TRBJ1-4; the D is unclear. This CDR3 is built from 13 residues. V was shortened by 3 bases and J by 8 bases, with 10 bases between the two germline ends. The CDR3 bases are TGTGCCAGCAGTTTCAACCCCAAAGAAAAACTGTTTTTT. Amino acid sequence: CASSFNPKEKLFF.

Points on this clonotype: A much larger clone sits a single nucleotide away, making a read error possible. The J gene is TRBJ2-7, the V gene TRBV28, with D hard to call. This CDR3 has 14 amino acids. CDR1 MDHEN and CDR2 SYDVKM come from the germline V gene. CDR3 sequence (DNA): TGTGCCAGCGGGCGATTTGACCGCTCCTACAAGCAGTACTTC. Protein product: CASGRFDRSYKQYF.

This clonotype was found many times. V and J are TRBV7-6 and TRBJ2-5; D assignment may be TRBD1 or TRBD2 (5 bases each). Deletions cut 5 bases from V and 7 bases from J, with 14 bases between. The germline V gene encodes CDR1 SGHVS and CDR2 FNYEAQ. This CDR3 contains 13 residues. This CDR3 reads CASSRDHMGTQYF. In nucleotides, the CDR3 is TGTGCCAGCAGCCGGGACCACATGGGGACCCAGTACTTC.

The chain uses TRBV6-4 and TRBJ2-2; D perhaps matches TRBD1 (5 bases). The CDR3 runs 16 residues. The ends were cut back, 5 bases at V and 1 base at J, with 14 bases in the middle. Germline V CDR1 and CDR2: MRHNA, SNTAGT. CDR3 sequence (DNA): TGTGCCAGCAGTAAGATTATCGGACAGAACACCGGGGAGCTGTTTTTT. Translated, it gives CASSKIIGQNTGELFF.

This clonotype was counted many times. This rearrangement joins TRBV5-1 to TRBJ2-7, with D maybe TRBD2 (6 bases). The germline V gene has CDR1 SGHRS and CDR2 YFSETQ. The CDR3 is made up of 14 amino acids. The V end was cut by 3 bases, the J end by 1 base, with 11 bases between. CDR3 loop: CASSSRDSSYEQYF. CDR3 in DNA: TGCGCCAGCAGCTCAAGGGACTCATCCTACGAGCAGTACTTC.

The chain combines TRBV6-4 with TRBJ2-3, with D maybe TRBD1 (5 bases). This CDR3 region has 15 residues. V was pared by 2 bases and J by 4 bases, with 13 bases between. Looked up from germline, CDR1 is MRHNA and CDR2 is SNTAGT. The CDR3 protein is CASSDGRVAADTQYF. In DNA, the CDR3 is TGTGCCAGCAGTGACGGCAGGGTGGCCGCAGATACGCAGTATTTT.

This clonotype was seen a few times. The genes are TRBV5-4 and TRBJ1-3, with a possible D match to TRBD1 (5 bases). Germline lookup yields CDR1 SGHNT and CDR2 YYREEE (reference sequence). There are 15 residues in the CDR3. V shed 1 base and J shed 2 bases, with 10 bases lying between them. The CDR3 sequence is CASSLKGSAGNTIYF. The CDR3 nucleotides read TGTGCCAGCAGCTTGAAGGGGTCGGCTGGAAACACCATATATTTT.